This entry concerns a single T cell receptor beta chain. The entry originates in a study of blood T cell repertoires in COVID-19. Study details: Italy, Spain and the United States were the sources of the convalescent and acute COVID-19 samples.

V lost 7 bases and J lost 2, with 8 bases in between. The CDR3 is 12 residues long. Per the germline V gene, CDR1 is ENHRY and CDR2 is SYGVKD. As originally analysed: Researchers report that nucleated cell counts were estimated from reference gene primer amplification. Produced via immunoSEQ multiplex PCR; TCRdb's table is partial and in-frame only. V and J calls and clone size are copied from that table; D and trimming were computed from the DNA. Here the sample spans 170,000 or so clones, around 86% being singletons. Patients in Seattle were enrolled during active infection, then followed longitudinally.

The rearrangement joins TRBV10-3 to TRBJ1-2; D unresolved. The sample comprised peripheral blood. This clonotype was sampled from a woman in her 70s with COVID-19, enrolled during active disease. The CDR3 region has the DNA TGTGCCATCAATCAACAGAACTATGGCTACACCTTC. Translation: CAINQQNYGYTF.